Listed below are T cell receptor beta chains from one sample, sequenced in a study of OX40 agonist ivuxolimab in advanced cancers. Assay: immunoSEQ multiplex PCR; the TCRdb copy retains only in-frame clones and omits some. Of about 27,000 clones listed, roughly 80% are singletons. The starting material was CD4+ or CD8+ T cells sorted from blood, obtained in a trial of the OX40 agonist ivuxolimab. The source of these receptors is an adult with an advanced solid tumor such as melanoma, head and neck, liver or kidney cancer. Both conserved end residues are part of each CDR3. D genes are given only for firm matches. Clone size is given for some rows only: seen once, a few or many times, or a class if the clone is expanded.

TRBJ2-7 NA TRBV6-1 NA CASRTVYEQYF TGTGCCAGCAGAACCGTATACGAGCAGTACTTC
TRBJ2-5 NA TRBV2 NA CASSEAPGRGGETQYF TGTGCCAGCAGTGAAGCACCAGGGCGGGGAGGAGAGACCCAGTACTTC
TRBJ2-7 NA TRBV28 once CASSLGYEQYF TGTGCCAGCAGTTTAGGGTACGAGCAGTACTTC
TRBJ1-1 NA TRBV9 NA CASSLTGLNTEAFF TGTGCCAGCAGCTTGACAGGTTTGAACACTGAAGCTTTCTTT
TRBJ2-2 NA TRBV5-1 NA CASSLGNTGGELFF TGCGCCAGCAGCTTGGGTAACACCGGCGGGGAGCTGTTTTTT
TRBJ2-7 NA TRBV5-1 NA CASSLSRWGADYEQYF TGCGCCAGCAGCTTGAGCAGGTGGGGCGCGGACTACGAGCAGTACTTC
TRBJ2-7 TRBD1 TRBV13 NA CASSSQGQGPSYEQYF TGTGCCAGCAGCTCGCAAGGACAGGGCCCGTCCTACGAGCAGTACTTC
TRBJ1-2 NA TRBV4-3 NA CASSQVLTATYGYTF TGCGCCAGCAGCCAAGTTCTTACAGCCACTTATGGCTACACCTTC
TRBJ2-6 NA TRBV7-9 NA CAVQDYSGANVLTF TGTGCCGTACAGGACTACTCTGGGGCCAACGTCCTGACTTTC
TRBJ2-7 NA TRBV27 NA CASSLTGSEAGTEQYF TGTGCCAGCAGTTTAACGGGGTCTGAAGCCGGTACGGAGCAGTACTTC
TRBJ2-7 NA TRBV7-9 few CASTALTYEQYF TGTGCCTCGACAGCCCTAACCTACGAGCAGTACTTC
TRBJ2-7 NA TRBV7-6 few CASSLEEGSYEQYF TGTGCCAGCAGCCTAGAGGAGGGCTCCTACGAGCAGTACTTC
TRBJ2-6 NA TRBV7-6 NA CASSFISGANVLTF TGTGCCAGCAGCTTTATCTCTGGGGCCAACGTCCTGACTTTC
TRBJ2-5 TRBD1 TRBV18 NA CASSPRPQGADVLETQYF TGTGCCAGCTCACCAAGGCCACAGGGGGCCGACGTATTAGAGACCCAGTACTTC
TRBJ1-4 NA TRBV29-1 NA CSVEVREKLFF TGCAGCGTTGAAGTGCGGGAAAAACTGTTTTTT
TRBJ2-7 NA TRBV2 NA CASEIPSYEQYF TGTGCCAGCGAGATCCCATCCTACGAGCAGTACTTC
TRBJ2-7 NA TRBV28 NA CASNPGGNEQYF TGTGCCAGCAACCCGGGGGGCAACGAGCAGTACTTC
TRBJ2-3 NA TRBV6-4 few CASSKVSGSTDTQYF TGTGCCAGCAGTAAAGTTAGCGGTTCCACAGATACGCAGTATTTT
TRBJ2-5 TRBD1 TRBV28 NA CASSSTGGKETQYF TGTGCCAGCAGTTCCACAGGGGGGAAAGAGACCCAGTACTTC
TRBJ1-6 TRBD1 TRBV4-1 NA CASSQRWDSSPELNSPLHF TGCGCCAGCAGCCAACGGTGGGACAGTTCGCCCGAATTGAATTCACCCCTCCACTTT
TRBJ1-3 NA TRBV7-8 NA CASSSGHPRSGNTIYF TGTGCCAGCAGCTCTGGACATCCTCGCTCTGGAAACACCATATATTTT
TRBJ2-7 TRBD1 TRBV27 NA CASIGTGNYEQYF TGTGCCAGCATCGGGACAGGCAACTACGAGCAGTACTTC
TRBJ2-1 NA TRBV7-3 NA CASSLRGGGRNEQFF TGTGCCAGCAGCTTACGTGGAGGGGGTCGCAATGAGCAGTTCTTC
TRBJ2-1 NA TRBV27 NA CASRGYNEQFF TGTGCCAGCCGGGGGTACAATGAGCAGTTCTTC
TRBJ2-3 NA TRBV4-1 NA CASSPLRLASDTQYF TGCGCCAGCAGCCCCCTTCGGCTAGCGTCAGATACGCAGTATTTT
TRBJ1-2 NA TRBV19 NA CASSIVEGPNYGYTF TGTGCCAGTAGTATAGTGGAAGGCCCCAACTATGGCTACACCTTC
TRBJ1-2 TRBD1 TRBV4-1 NA CASSQEHRGRSYGYTF TGCGCCAGCAGCCAAGAGCACAGGGGGCGAAGCTATGGCTACACCTTC
TRBJ1-3 TRBD1 TRBV5-4 NA CASSPNPGQGSSGNTIYF TGTGCCAGCAGCCCCAACCCGGGACAGGGAAGCTCTGGAAACACCATATATTTT
TRBJ1-1 NA TRBV9 once CASSYELNPGRGTEAFF TGTGCCAGCAGCTACGAACTTAATCCTGGTCGGGGCACTGAAGCTTTCTTT
TRBJ2-7 TRBD1 TRBV7-6 few CASSLGTGSYEQYF TGTGCCAGCAGCTTAGGGACAGGGTCCTACGAGCAGTACTTC
TRBJ1-1 NA TRBV7-6 NA CASSLEQLSEAFF TGTGCCAGCAGCTTAGAACAGTTGAGTGAAGCTTTCTTT
TRBJ1-3 NA TRBV4-1 NA CASSQDRSSGNTIYF TGCGCCAGCAGCCAAGACAGAAGCTCTGGAAACACCATATATTTT
TRBJ1-6 TRBD1 TRBV27 NA CASSFLGTGINSPLHF TGTGCTAGCAGTTTCCTCGGGACAGGGATCAATTCACCCCTCCACTTT
TRBJ2-2 NA TRBV5-1 NA CASSTRTGGAGELFF TGCGCCAGCAGTACCCGGACTGGCGGAGCCGGGGAGCTGTTTTTT
TRBJ2-1 NA TRBV7-3 NA CASSADNYNEQFF TGTGCCAGCAGCGCCGACAACTACAATGAGCAATTCTTC
TRBJ2-7 TRBD1 TRBV5-5 NA CASSGTGPYEQYF TGTGCCAGCAGCGGGACAGGACCCTACGAGCAGTACTTC
TRBJ2-2 TRBD1 TRBV28 NA CASSTSWAGGYQANTGELFF TGTGCCAGCAGTACGTCTTGGGCAGGGGGTTACCAAGCGAACACCGGGGAGCTGTTTTTT